This T cell receptor (beta chain) was observed in a study of T cells in Graves' hyperthyroidism and ophthalmopathy. V lost 7 bases to trimming and J lost 7 bases, with 9 bases between them. Germline V gene sequence: CDR1 SGDLS, CDR2 YYNGEE. CDR3 length: 11 amino acids. Uncontrolled infections, other autoimmune diseases, pregnancy or lactation led to exclusion of patients. This clonotype was seen at least ten times. TCR beta CDR3 sequences were amplified from RNA transcripts. Primed by the HTBI set, a first-round RT-PCR was run on the TCR CDR3. From the multiplex PCR reads, TCRdb called clonotypes with MiXCR, one entry per CDR3 protein. Of 750,000 to 900,000 distinct CDR3 sequences listed, 38% are singletons.

The receptor's source is a man aged 18 to 30 with Graves' hyperthyroidism. Source material: blood. This rearrangement joins TRBV9 to TRBJ1-5, with a tentative D call TRBD1 (5 bases). DNA for the CDR3: TGTGCCAGCGGAAGGGGACAGCCCCAGCATTTT. As protein: CASGRGQPQHF. Looking up the rest from reference TRBV9 and TRBJ1-5 gives the full variable domain: DSGVTQTPKHLITATGQRVTLRCSPRSGDLSVYWYQQSLDQGLQFLIQYYNGEERAKGNILERFSAQQFPDLHSELNLSSLELGDSALYFCASGRGQPQHFGDGTRLSIL.